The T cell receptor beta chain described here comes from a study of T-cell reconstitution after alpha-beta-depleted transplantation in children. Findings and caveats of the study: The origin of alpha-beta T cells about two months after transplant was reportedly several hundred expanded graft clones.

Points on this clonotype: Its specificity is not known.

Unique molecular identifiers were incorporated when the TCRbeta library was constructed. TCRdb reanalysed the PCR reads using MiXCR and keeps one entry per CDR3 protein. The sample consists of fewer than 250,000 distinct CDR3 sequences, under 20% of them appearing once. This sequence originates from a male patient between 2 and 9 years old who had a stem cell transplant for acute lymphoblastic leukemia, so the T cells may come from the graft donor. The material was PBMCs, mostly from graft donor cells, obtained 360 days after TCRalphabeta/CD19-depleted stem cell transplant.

The CDR3 bases are TGTGCCAGCTCACCCACGTCGACAGGGGGGAATGAAAAACTGTTTTTT. This translates into CASSPTSTGGNEKLFF. The V and J genes are TRBV18 and TRBJ1-4, with 9 bases that match TRBD1. The germline V gene has CDR1 KGHSH and CDR2 LQKENI. V trimming: 3 bases; J trimming: 5 bases; junction bases outside the gene matches: 7. The CDR3 runs to 16 residues.